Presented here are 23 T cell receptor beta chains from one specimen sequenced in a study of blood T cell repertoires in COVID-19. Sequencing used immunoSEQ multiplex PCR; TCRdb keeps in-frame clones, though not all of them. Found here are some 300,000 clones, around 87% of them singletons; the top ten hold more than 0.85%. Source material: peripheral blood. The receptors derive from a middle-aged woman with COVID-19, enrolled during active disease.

For the CDR3, the DNA is TGTGCCAGTAGTATTATTGCAGGGGACACTGAAGCTTTCTTT. Amino acid sequence: CASSIIAGDTEAFF. This sequence joins TRBV19 and TRBJ1-1, with a tentative D call TRBD1 (6 bases). Trimming stripped 3 bases from V and 3 bases from J, with 11 bases between. CDR3 size: 14 residues. The germline V gene has CDR1 LNHDA and CDR2 SQIVND (reference sequence).

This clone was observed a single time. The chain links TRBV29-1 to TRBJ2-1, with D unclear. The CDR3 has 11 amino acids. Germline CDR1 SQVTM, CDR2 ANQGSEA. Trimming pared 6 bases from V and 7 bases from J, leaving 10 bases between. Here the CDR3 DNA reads TGCAGCGTAGCCGACTTAAATGAGCAGTTCTTC. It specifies CSVADLNEQFF.

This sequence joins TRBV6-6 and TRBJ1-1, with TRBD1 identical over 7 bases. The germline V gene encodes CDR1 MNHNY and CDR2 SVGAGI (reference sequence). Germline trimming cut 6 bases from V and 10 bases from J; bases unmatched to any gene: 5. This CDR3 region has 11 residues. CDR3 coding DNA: TGTGCCAGCAGAAACCCAGGGGGAGCTTTCTTT. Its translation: CASRNPGGAFF.

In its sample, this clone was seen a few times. The CDR3 nucleotides are TGCGCCAGCAGCTTGACAGGACAGGGGCGCGAAAAACTGTTTTTT. Protein sequence: CASSLTGQGREKLFF. The chain carries TRBV5-1 and TRBJ1-4; TRBD1 agrees at 9 bases. V shed 1 base, J shed 8 bases, and the junction held 6 bases outside the gene matches. Germline V gene lookup returns CDR1 SGHRS and CDR2 YFSETQ. The CDR3 is 15 residues long. The full variable domain, completed using reference TRBV5-1 and TRBJ1-4, is KAGVTQTPRYLIKTRGQQVTLSCSPISGHRSVSWYQQTPGQGLQFLFEYFSETQRNKGNFPGRFSGRQFSNSRSEMNVSTLELGDSALYLCASSLTGQGREKLFFGSGTQLSVL.

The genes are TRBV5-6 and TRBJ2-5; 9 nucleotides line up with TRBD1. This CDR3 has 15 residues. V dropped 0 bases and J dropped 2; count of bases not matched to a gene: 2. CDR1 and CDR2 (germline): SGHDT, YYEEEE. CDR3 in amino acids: CASSLGQGGQETQYF. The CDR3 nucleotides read TGTGCCAGCAGCTTGGGACAGGGGGGACAAGAGACCCAGTACTTC.

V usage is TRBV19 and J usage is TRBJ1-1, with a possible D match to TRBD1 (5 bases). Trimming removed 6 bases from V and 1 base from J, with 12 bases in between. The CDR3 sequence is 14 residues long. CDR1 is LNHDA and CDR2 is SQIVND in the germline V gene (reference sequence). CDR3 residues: CASRAGWGNTEAFF. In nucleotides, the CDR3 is TGTGCCAGTAGGGCAGGGTGGGGGAACACTGAAGCTTTCTTT. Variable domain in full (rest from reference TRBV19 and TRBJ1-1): DGGITQSPKYLFRKEGQNVTLSCEQNLNHDAMYWYRQDPGQGLRLIYYSQIVNDFQKGDIAEGYSVSREKKESFPLTVTSAQKNPTAFYLCASRAGWGNTEAFFGQGTRLTVV.

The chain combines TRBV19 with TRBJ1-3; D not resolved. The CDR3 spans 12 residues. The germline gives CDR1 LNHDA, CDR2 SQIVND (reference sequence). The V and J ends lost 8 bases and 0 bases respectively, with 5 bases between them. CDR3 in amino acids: CASGSSGNTIYF. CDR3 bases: TGTGCCAGTGGCAGCTCTGGAAACACCATATATTTT.

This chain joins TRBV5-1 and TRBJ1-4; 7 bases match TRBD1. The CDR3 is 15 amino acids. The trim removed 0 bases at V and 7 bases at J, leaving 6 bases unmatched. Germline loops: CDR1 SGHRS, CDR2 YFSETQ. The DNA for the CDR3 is TGCGCCAGCAGCTTGGCGGGACAGAGTAGTGAAAAACTGTTTTTT. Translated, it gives CASSLAGQSSEKLFF.

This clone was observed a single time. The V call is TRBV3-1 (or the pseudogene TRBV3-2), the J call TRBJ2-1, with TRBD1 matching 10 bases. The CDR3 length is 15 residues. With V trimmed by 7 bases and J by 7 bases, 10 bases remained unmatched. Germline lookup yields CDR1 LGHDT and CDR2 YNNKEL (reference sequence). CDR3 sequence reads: CASNRRTGGRNEQFF. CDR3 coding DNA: TGTGCCAGCAACCGACGGACAGGGGGTCGGAATGAGCAGTTCTTC.

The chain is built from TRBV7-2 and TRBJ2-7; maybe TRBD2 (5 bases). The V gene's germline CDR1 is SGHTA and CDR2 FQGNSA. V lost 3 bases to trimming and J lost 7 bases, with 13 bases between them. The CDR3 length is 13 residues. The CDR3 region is CASSFRTSGEQYF. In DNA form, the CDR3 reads TGTGCCAGCAGCTTTCGGACTTCTGGGGAGCAGTACTTC.

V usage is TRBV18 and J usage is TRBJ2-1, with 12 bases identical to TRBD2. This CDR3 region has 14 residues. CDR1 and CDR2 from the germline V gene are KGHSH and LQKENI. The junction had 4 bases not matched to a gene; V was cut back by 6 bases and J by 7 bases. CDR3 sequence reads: CASSPTSGGNEQFF. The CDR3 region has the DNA TGTGCCAGCTCCCCCACTAGCGGGGGGAATGAGCAGTTCTTC.

The CDR3 DNA reads TGTGCCAGCAGCTCACCGGGACAGGGCAGCACTGAAGCTTTCTTT. It codes for CASSSPGQGSTEAFF. The genes are TRBV7-8 and TRBJ1-1, with 9 bases that match TRBD1. This CDR3 has 15 residues. V dropped 4 bases and J dropped 4; count of bases not matched to a gene: 7. Germline V lookup: CDR1 SGHVS, CDR2 FQNEAQ.

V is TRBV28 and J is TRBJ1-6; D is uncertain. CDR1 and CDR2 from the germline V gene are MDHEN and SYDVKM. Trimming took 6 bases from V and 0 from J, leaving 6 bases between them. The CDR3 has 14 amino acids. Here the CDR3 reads CASRLSSYNSPLHF. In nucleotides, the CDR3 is TGTGCCAGCAGGCTGAGCTCCTATAATTCACCCCTCCACTTT.

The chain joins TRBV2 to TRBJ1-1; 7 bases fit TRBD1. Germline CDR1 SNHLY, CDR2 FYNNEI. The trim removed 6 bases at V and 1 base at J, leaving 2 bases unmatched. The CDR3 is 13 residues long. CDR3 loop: CASRGQPNTEAFF. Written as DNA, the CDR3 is TGTGCCAGCAGGGGACAGCCGAACACTGAAGCTTTCTTT.

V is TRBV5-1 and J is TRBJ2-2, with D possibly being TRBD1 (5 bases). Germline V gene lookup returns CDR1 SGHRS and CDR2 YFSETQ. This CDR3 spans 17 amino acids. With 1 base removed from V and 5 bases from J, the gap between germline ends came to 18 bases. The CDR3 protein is CASSLFFGSTGTGELFF. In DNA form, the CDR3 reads TGCGCCAGCAGCTTGTTTTTTGGTAGCACAGGTACCGGGGAGCTGTTTTTT.

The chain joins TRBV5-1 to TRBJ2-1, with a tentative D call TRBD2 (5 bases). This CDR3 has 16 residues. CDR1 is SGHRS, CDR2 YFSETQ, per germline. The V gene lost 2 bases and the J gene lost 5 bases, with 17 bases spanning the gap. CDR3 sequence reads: CASSLVTGNKNNEQFF. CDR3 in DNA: TGCGCCAGCAGCTTAGTTACGGGGAACAAGAACAATGAGCAGTTCTTC.

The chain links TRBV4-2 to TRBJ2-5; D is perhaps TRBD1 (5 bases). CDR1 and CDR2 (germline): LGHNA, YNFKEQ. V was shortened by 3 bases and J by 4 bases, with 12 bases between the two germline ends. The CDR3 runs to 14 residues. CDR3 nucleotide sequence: TGTGCCAGCAGCCACGCAGGGCCCGGAGAGACCCAGTACTTC. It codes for CASSHAGPGETQYF.

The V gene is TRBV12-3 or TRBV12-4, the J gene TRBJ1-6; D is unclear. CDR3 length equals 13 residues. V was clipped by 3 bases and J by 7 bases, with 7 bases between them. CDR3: CASSLSVNSPLHF. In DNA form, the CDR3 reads TGTGCCAGCAGTTTGTCAGTCAATTCACCCCTCCACTTT.

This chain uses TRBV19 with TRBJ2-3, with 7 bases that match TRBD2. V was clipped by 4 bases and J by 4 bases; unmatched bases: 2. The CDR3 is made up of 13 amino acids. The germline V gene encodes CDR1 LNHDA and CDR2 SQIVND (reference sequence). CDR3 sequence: CASSSGSPDTQYF. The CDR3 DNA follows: TGTGCCAGTAGTAGCGGGAGCCCAGATACGCAGTATTTT. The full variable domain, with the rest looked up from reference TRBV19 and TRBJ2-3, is DGGITQSPKYLFRKEGQNVTLSCEQNLNHDAMYWYRQDPGQGLRLIYYSQIVNDFQKGDIAEGYSVSREKKESFPLTVTSAQKNPTAFYLCASSSGSPDTQYFGPGTRLTVL.

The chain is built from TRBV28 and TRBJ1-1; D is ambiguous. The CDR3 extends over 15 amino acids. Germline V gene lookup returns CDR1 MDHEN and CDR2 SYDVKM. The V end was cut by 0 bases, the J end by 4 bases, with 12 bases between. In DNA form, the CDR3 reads TGTGCCAGCAGTTTATGGGGCCGGGAGTCCACTGAAGCTTTCTTT. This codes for CASSLWGRESTEAFF.

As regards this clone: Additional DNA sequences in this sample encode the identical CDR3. The CDR3 loop reads CASSLGTGINQPQHF. CDR3 DNA sequence: TGTGCCAGCAGTTTAGGGACAGGGATTAATCAGCCCCAGCATTTT. The V gene is TRBV27, the J gene TRBJ1-5, with 9 bases fitting TRBD1. This CDR3 is 15 amino acids long. The J segment lost 4 bases and the V segment lost 2 bases, leaving 3 bases of the junction unmatched. Germline CDR1 is MNHEY and CDR2 is SMNVEV (reference sequence).

The CDR3 bases are TGTGCCAGCACCCCCGGCGGTTCCCTTACCTACGAGCAGTACTTC. This encodes CASTPGGSLTYEQYF. The V and J genes are TRBV6-2 or TRBV6-3 and TRBJ2-7; no firm D call. The CDR3 runs 15 residues. Germline V CDR1 and CDR2: MNHEY, SVGEGT. Trimming removed 7 bases from V and 2 bases from J, with 18 bases in between.

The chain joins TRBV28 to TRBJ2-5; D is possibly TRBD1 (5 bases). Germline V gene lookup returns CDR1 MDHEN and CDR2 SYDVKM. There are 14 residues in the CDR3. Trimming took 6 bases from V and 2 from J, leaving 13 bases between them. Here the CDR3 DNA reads TGTGCCAGCAGCCTACAAGGGGCGCAAGAGACCCAGTACTTC. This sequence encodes CASSLQGAQETQYF. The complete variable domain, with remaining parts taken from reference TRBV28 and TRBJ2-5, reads DVKVTQSSRYLVKRTGEKVFLECVQDMDHENMFWYRQDPGLGLRLIYFSYDVKMKEKGDIPEGYSVSREKKERFSLILESASTNQTSMYLCASSLQGAQETQYFGPGTRLLVL.